What follows are 15 T cell receptor beta chains derived from one specimen sequenced in a study of cytomegalovirus exposure and HLA in healthy donors. PCR used 60 Vbeta primers and 13 Jbeta primers. The data were produced by immunoSEQ multiplex PCR, yet TCRdb's version contains in-frame clones alone and is incomplete. The sample lists about 190,000 clones, 81% occurring once. Material: PBMCs. The receptors come from a man aged 18 to 29 in good health and CMV-seronegative.

This clone has only one observation. The rearrangement uses TRBV5-5 and TRBJ1-1; weak D call: TRBD1 (6 bases). Germline-derived CDR1 and CDR2 are SGHKS and YYEKEE (reference sequence). The CDR3 runs to 16 residues. Trimming removed 0 bases at V and 2 bases at J, with 14 bases between. The CDR3 sequence: CASSLGLEGVNTEAFF. DNA of the CDR3: TGTGCCAGCAGCTTGGGGCTTGAGGGGGTTAACACTGAAGCTTTCTTT.

The chain has TRBV2 and TRBJ2-3; 10 bases line up with TRBD2. V was pared by 5 bases and J by 0 bases, with 11 bases of the junction left unmatched. Germline V CDR1 and CDR2: SNHLY, FYNNEI. The CDR3 extends over 18 amino acids. CDR3 loop: CASSNLRTSGSSTDTQYF. The CDR3 DNA reads TGTGCCAGCAGTAATCTACGGACTAGCGGTTCTAGCACAGATACGCAGTATTTT. The entire variable domain, with the rest obtained from reference TRBV2 and TRBJ2-3, is as follows: EPEVTQTPSHQVTQMGQEVILRCVPISNHLYFYWYRQILGQKVEFLVSFYNNEISEKSEIFDDQFSVERPDGSNFTLKIRSTKLEDSAMYFCASSNLRTSGSSTDTQYFGPGTRLTVL.

The chain links TRBV11-3 to TRBJ2-1, with D maybe TRBD2 (6 bases). V was clipped by 1 base and J by 4 bases, with 8 bases between them. Looked up from germline, CDR1 is SGHNT and CDR2 is YENEEA. CDR3 size: 14 residues. In nucleotides, the CDR3 is TGTGCCAGCAGCTTAGGGAGCGGGTACAATGAGCAGTTCTTC. Translating it yields CASSLGSGYNEQFF.

V is TRBV18 and J is TRBJ2-1, with TRBD2 matching over 13 bases. This CDR3 is built from 17 residues. With V trimmed by 4 bases and J by 3 bases, 6 bases remained unmatched. Germline CDR1 is KGHSH and CDR2 is LQKENI. The CDR3 DNA reads as TGTGCCAGCTCACTTACTAGCGGGAGGGCCTACTACAATGAGCAGTTCTTC. The encoded protein is CASSLTSGRAYYNEQFF.

This clone was detected only a few times. This sequence joins TRBV11-3 and TRBJ2-1; 10 positions match TRBD2. Per the germline V gene, CDR1 is SGHNT and CDR2 is YENEEA. There are 15 residues in the CDR3. V shed 6 bases, J shed 6 bases, and the junction held 8 bases outside the gene matches. CDR3 DNA sequence: TGTGCCAGCAGTCCTACTAGCGGGATAGCCAATGAGCAGTTCTTC. Amino acid sequence: CASSPTSGIANEQFF.

The gene calls are TRBV4-1 and TRBJ2-4, with 8 bases that match TRBD2. The J segment lost 8 bases and the V segment lost 4 bases, leaving 10 bases of the junction unmatched. The CDR3 runs 15 residues. Germline CDR1 and CDR2: MGHRA and YSYEKL. CDR3 nucleotides: TGCGCCAGCAGCCGGTCCGGGGGGGCCGAGGACATTCAGTACTTC. Translated, it gives CASSRSGGAEDIQYF.

This clone has more than one count but fewer than ten. The V gene is TRBV19, the J gene TRBJ2-1; 10 positions agree with TRBD1. This CDR3 region has 17 residues. Germline V gene sequence: CDR1 LNHDA, CDR2 SQIVND (reference sequence). Unmatched junction bases numbered 9, after V lost 2 bases and J lost 5 bases. The DNA for the CDR3 is TGTGCCAGTAGTATAAGAAGGGACAGGGGTCGCCACAATGAGCAGTTCTTC. Translated, it gives CASSIRRDRGRHNEQFF.

This chain connects TRBV7-3 to TRBJ2-1; 8 bases line up with TRBD2. CDR3 length equals 14 residues. CDR1 and CDR2 from the germline V gene are SGHTA and FQGTGA. Trimming removed 6 bases from V and 8 bases from J; junction bases left unmatched: 9. The DNA of the CDR3 is TGTGCCAGCAGACCCGGACTAGCTAGCGATGAGCAGTTCTTC. Translating gives CASRPGLASDEQFF.

The CDR3 sequence is CSVVPAGGTETQYF. DNA of the CDR3: TGCAGCGTTGTTCCGGCGGGAGGGACAGAGACCCAGTACTTC. The rearrangement joins TRBV29-1 to TRBJ2-5; 9 bases fit TRBD2. The trim removed 4 bases at V and 4 bases at J, leaving 7 bases unmatched. The germline V gene has CDR1 SQVTM and CDR2 ANQGSEA. The CDR3 is made up of 14 amino acids.

The rearrangement links TRBV15 to TRBJ1-3; D unresolved. Trimming removed 3 bases from V and 3 bases from J, with 3 bases in between. The V gene's germline CDR1 is LNHNV and CDR2 YYDKDF (reference sequence). The CDR3 totals 12 residues. The CDR3 loop is CATSSYGNTIYF. The CDR3 region has the DNA TGTGCCACCAGCAGTTATGGAAACACCATATATTTT.

This chain uses TRBV6-5 with TRBJ1-3, with 10 bases matching TRBD1. Germline assignment: CDR1 MNHEY and CDR2 SVGAGI. The CDR3 has 13 amino acids. V dropped 6 bases and J dropped 4; count of bases not matched to a gene: 0. CDR3 bases: TGTGCCAGCAGGACAGGGGGCGGAAACACCATATATTTT. Protein sequence: CASRTGGGNTIYF.

The CDR3, as DNA: TGTGCCAGCAGCCCAGGCGGACAGGGGAAATACGAGCAGTACTTC. Protein: CASSPGGQGKYEQYF. The rearrangement joins TRBV5-4 to TRBJ2-7; 9 bases map to TRBD1. The germline gives CDR1 SGHNT, CDR2 YYREEE (reference sequence). This CDR3 region has 15 residues. The junction had 9 bases not matched to a gene; V was cut back by 4 bases and J by 4 bases.

V is TRBV6-1 and J is TRBJ2-5, with TRBD1 identical over 9 bases. The CDR3 is 13 amino acids. V lost 6 bases, J lost 4 bases, and 3 bases stayed unmatched. Germline values: CDR1 MNHNS, CDR2 SASEGT. The CDR3 loop reads CASRVGQGETQYF. The CDR3 region has the DNA TGTGCCAGCAGGGTGGGACAGGGAGAGACCCAGTACTTC.

The chain combines TRBV25-1 with TRBJ2-7; 10 bases line up with TRBD1. Germline values: CDR1 MGHDK, CDR2 SYGVNS. V was clipped by 4 bases and J by 5 bases; unmatched bases: 14. CDR3 length: 17 residues. The CDR3 sequence: CASSAPPRGTGVDEQYF. The CDR3 DNA reads as TGTGCCAGCAGTGCGCCTCCGAGGGGGACAGGGGTGGACGAGCAGTACTTC.

V is TRBV9 and J is TRBJ2-2, with 10 bases lining up with TRBD2. With V trimmed by 4 bases and J by 5 bases, 5 bases remained unmatched. Germline V lookup: CDR1 SGDLS, CDR2 YYNGEE. CDR3 size: 15 residues. DNA for the CDR3: TGTGCCAGCAGCCTCATAGCGGGAGGTACCGGGGAGCTGTTTTTT. Its translation: CASSLIAGGTGELFF.